Sequencing of this TCR beta chain was carried out in a study of cytomegalovirus exposure and HLA in healthy donors. The primer mix had 60 Vbeta and 13 Jbeta primers. Here immunoSEQ multiplex PCR was the method, and the copy in TCRdb shows in-frame clones only, minus some. The sample consists of 100,000 to 150,000 clones, roughly 74% of them appearing once. A remark on this clone: Its antigen is not identified.

Germline V CDR1 and CDR2: SGHRS, YFSETQ. The CDR3 sequence is 18 residues long. V was pared by 7 bases and J by 2 bases, with 26 bases between. Study-level points and caveats: Among the sequence variants, a highly shared cluster was likely an artifact of sequencing. Follow-up analysis later connected one missense variant in DCLRE1C with trimming of TCR beta V- and J-genes.

The sample taken for sequencing was PBMCs. This chain joins TRBV5-1 and TRBJ2-3; D ambiguous. This receptor was taken from a woman in her 50s in good health and CMV-seropositive. The CDR3 DNA reads TGCGCCAGCTACAATCGGCGGCCTCATAACATAAACACAGATACGCAGTATTTT. As protein: CASYNRRPHNINTDTQYF.